This TCR beta chain comes out of a study of cytomegalovirus exposure and HLA in healthy donors. This PCR relied on a set of 60 Vbeta primers and 13 Jbeta primers. The repertoire was sequenced with immunoSEQ multiplex PCR; TCRdb's copy has only in-frame clones and lacks some. There are around 140,000 clones in the sample; around 80% occur only once, and 2.5% to 3% lies in the top ten. General study results and limits: Using a false discovery rate of 0.05, a later analysis showed that fewer than 20,000 TCR beta sequences were associated with HLA alleles.

Germline values: CDR1 MNHNS, CDR2 SASEGT. This CDR3 contains 16 residues. V gave up 2 bases and J gave up 6 bases; unmatched junction bases: 11. About this clone: The antigen remains undetermined.

Sequencing was carried out using PBMCs. This receptor was obtained from a female donor in good health and CMV-seronegative. V is TRBV6-1 and J is TRBJ1-2; 8 positions agree with TRBD1. In nucleotides, the CDR3 is TGTGCCAGCAGTGAAACGGCGCGACAGGGGAGGAATGGCTACACCTTC. This codes for CASSETARQGRNGYTF.